The 18 T cell receptor beta chains below all came from one sample that was sequenced in a study of high-grade serous ovarian cancer treatment subgroups. Tumor samples were obtained before definitive surgery or chemotherapy. Clones were read by immunoSEQ multiplex PCR, and TCRdb kept only the in-frame ones, dropping some. The sample carries about 6,600 clones, 79% recorded once. The sequenced material came from tumor tissue. The source of these receptors is a human donor with high-grade serous ovarian cancer.

This rearrangement joins TRBV16 to TRBJ2-7; 7 bases map to TRBD1. CDR3 length: 16 amino acids. Germline values: CDR1 KGHSY, CDR2 FQNENV. Losses at the gene ends were 6 bases for V and 0 bases for J; bases not matched to a gene: 11. The CDR3 sequence: CASRRIGGGSSYEQYF. The CDR3 DNA reads TGTGCCAGCAGACGAATAGGGGGCGGAAGCTCCTACGAGCAGTACTTC. Combining the CDR3 with reference TRBV16 and TRBJ2-7 gives the whole variable domain GEEVAQTPKHLVRGEGQKAKLYCAPIKGHSYVFWYQQVLKNEFKFLISFQNENVFDETGMPKERFSAKCLPNSPCSLEIQATKLEDSAVYFCASRRIGGGSSYEQYFGPGTRLTVT.

The chain couples TRBV4-2 to TRBJ2-6; TRBD1 matches 9 bases. This CDR3 comprises 16 residues. Trimming cost V 8 bases and J 0 bases; bases outside gene matches: 5. CDR1 and CDR2 (germline): LGHNA, YNFKEQ. This CDR3 reads CASGQGISSGANVLTF. CDR3 DNA sequence: TGTGCCAGCGGACAGGGGATTAGCTCTGGGGCCAACGTCCTGACTTTC.

The chain combines TRBV7-9 with TRBJ1-1; the D gene is possibly TRBD1 (5 bases). Per the germline V gene, CDR1 is SEHNR and CDR2 is FQNEAQ (reference sequence). Trimming stripped 5 bases from V and 6 bases from J, with 13 bases between. The CDR3 covers 13 residues. This chain's CDR3 is CASSSPRVPEAFF. The CDR3 nucleotides are TGTGCCAGCAGCAGTCCCAGGGTCCCTGAAGCTTTCTTT.

This clone was recorded a few times. V usage is TRBV19 and J usage is TRBJ1-2, with D possibly TRBD1 on 5 matching bases. Trimming removed 9 bases from V and 3 bases from J, with 29 bases in between. Germline CDR1 and CDR2: LNHDA and SQIVND (reference sequence). CDR3 length: 18 amino acids. CDR3 DNA sequence: TGTGCCAGCCATATCTGGGGGGAAGCAAACTCCCAGGACTATGGCTACACCTTC. Amino acid sequence: CASHIWGEANSQDYGYTF.

CDR3 amino acids: CASSSSGRTTDTQYF. The CDR3 region has the DNA TGTGCCAGCAGCTCTAGCGGGAGGACCACAGATACGCAGTATTTT. This chain uses TRBV11-2 with TRBJ2-3, with 11 nucleotides matching TRBD2. Germline V gene data show CDR1 as SGHAT and CDR2 as FQNNGV. The CDR3 contains 15 residues. The V and J ends lost 4 bases and 2 bases, in that order; junction bases with no gene match: 2.

The chain's CDR3 is CASSFSLSTEAFF. Written as DNA, the CDR3 is TGTGCCAGCAGCTTCAGCCTGAGCACTGAAGCTTTCTTT. The V and J genes are TRBV7-3 and TRBJ1-1, with D unresolved. The CDR3 is 13 amino acids. V lost 3 bases to trimming and J lost 4 bases, with 9 bases between them. The germline CDR1 and CDR2 sequences are SGHTA and FQGTGA.

This sequence joins TRBV25-1 and TRBJ1-5; unclear D gene. The V and J ends lost 3 bases and 5 bases respectively, with 11 bases between them. This CDR3 is built from 14 residues. CDR1 is MGHDK, CDR2 SYGVNS, per germline. CDR3 sequence: CASSDTAAYQPQHF. The DNA of the CDR3 is TGTGCCAGCAGTGACACCGCCGCCTATCAGCCCCAGCATTTT.

This chain links TRBV9 with TRBJ1-1; 9 bases match TRBD1. This CDR3 comprises 16 residues. Germline CDR1 reads SGDLS; CDR2 reads YYNGEE. The ends lost 3 bases at V and 4 bases at J; junction bases unmatched: 10. The CDR3 loop is CASSAGQGGGITEAFF. The CDR3 bases are TGTGCCAGCAGCGCGGGACAGGGAGGAGGAATCACTGAAGCTTTCTTT.

The genes are TRBV11-3 and TRBJ2-5, with D perhaps TRBD1 (5 bases). This CDR3 region has 14 residues. Germline values: CDR1 SGHNT, CDR2 YENEEA. Trimming removed 4 bases from V and 3 bases from J, with 12 bases in between. CDR3 residues: CASSSRGKKETQYF. The CDR3 region has the DNA TGTGCCAGCAGCTCAAGGGGCAAAAAAGAGACCCAGTACTTC. The full variable domain, in which reference TRBV11-3 and TRBJ2-5 provide the parts outside the CDR3, is EAGVVQSPRYKIIEKKQPVAFWCNPISGHNTLYWYLQNLGQGPELLIRYENEEAVDDSQLPKDRFSAERLKGVDSTLKIQPAELGDSAVYLCASSSRGKKETQYFGPGTRLLVL.

The gene calls are TRBV2 and TRBJ2-2; TRBD2 agrees at 10 bases. The CDR3 loop spans 14 amino acids. Looked up from germline, CDR1 is SNHLY and CDR2 is FYNNEI. Trimming took 6 bases from V and 6 from J; bases not matched to a gene: 4. CDR3 nucleotide sequence: TGTGCCAGCAGGGGGACTAGCGTAGCCGGGGAGCTGTTTTTT. Encoded protein: CASRGTSVAGELFF.

In this sample, this clone turned up once. The V call is TRBV18, the J call TRBJ2-5; D tentatively reads TRBD1 or TRBD2 (5 bases each). Germline V CDR1 and CDR2: KGHSH, LQKENI. V was shortened by 2 bases and J by 3 bases, with 10 bases between the two germline ends. This CDR3 has 14 amino acids. This CDR3 is CASSPGGVKETQYF. CDR3 bases: TGTGCCAGCTCACCAGGGGGAGTAAAAGAGACCCAGTACTTC.

V gene TRBV30 combines with J gene TRBJ2-3; 9 positions match TRBD1. The CDR3 sequence is 14 residues long. V lost 5 bases and J lost 5; bases outside the gene matches: 8. Germline CDR1 and CDR2: GTSNPN and SVGIG (reference sequence). The CDR3 here is CAWVTGGAGDTQYF. CDR3 coding DNA: TGTGCCTGGGTTACAGGGGGCGCGGGAGATACGCAGTATTTT.

The V and J genes are TRBV28 and TRBJ2-7, with 13 nucleotides matching TRBD2. CDR1 is MDHEN, CDR2 SYDVKM, per germline. The CDR3 contains 16 residues. Trimming at V came to 6 bases and at J to 6 bases, leaving 11 bases not matched to a gene. Here the CDR3 reads CASSTQQTSGRSEQYF. CDR3 DNA sequence: TGTGCCAGCAGCACCCAACAGACTAGCGGGAGGTCCGAGCAGTACTTC.

A remark on this clone: A read error may account for a junction end that differs from germline. The chain joins TRBV7-3 to TRBJ1-1; TRBD1 might be the D (6 bases). The CDR3 spans 13 residues. Germline V gene data show CDR1 as SGHTA and CDR2 as FQGTGA. CDR3 in amino acids: CASSLTGKGEAFF. The CDR3 DNA follows: TGTGCCAGCAGCCTAACAGGGAAGGGGGAAGCTTTCTTT.

The chain couples TRBV7-2 to TRBJ1-3; 7 nucleotides line up with TRBD1. CDR1 SGHTA and CDR2 FQGNSA come from the germline V gene. The CDR3 is 15 residues long. V shed 6 bases, J shed 0 bases, and the junction held 5 bases outside the gene matches. CDR3 DNA sequence: TGTGCCAGCAGGGCCTCAGGGGGCTCTGGAAACACCATATATTTT. Translation gives CASRASGGSGNTIYF.

The chain's CDR3 is CASSVRTGQREETQYF. In DNA form, the CDR3 reads TGTGCCAGCAGCGTCCGGACAGGTCAAAGGGAAGAGACCCAGTACTTC. This chain joins TRBV11-2 and TRBJ2-5; 7 bases map to TRBD1. This CDR3 contains 16 residues. The germline V gene has CDR1 SGHAT and CDR2 FQNNGV. V trimming: 5 bases; J trimming: 3 bases; junction bases outside the gene matches: 12.

The chain uses TRBV4-1 and TRBJ2-7; D assignment may be TRBD1 or TRBD2 (5 bases each). This CDR3 is built from 15 residues. Deletions cut 1 base from V and 0 bases from J, with 10 bases between. In germline, CDR1 is MGHRA, CDR2 YSYEKL. The DNA of the CDR3 is TGCGCCAGCAGCCAAGGGGACGCTAACTCCTACGAGCAGTACTTC. It specifies CASSQGDANSYEQYF.

This clone was observed a handful of times. The chain has TRBV5-1 and TRBJ1-1, with a weak D call TRBD1 (6 bases). V was cut by 5 bases and J by 5 bases, with 16 bases left in between. The CDR3 has 14 residues. Germline lookup yields CDR1 SGHRS and CDR2 YFSETQ. CDR3 bases: TGCGCCAGCAGTTCACCAGGGGCTGGGACTGAAGCTTTCTTT. Encoded protein: CASSSPGAGTEAFF.